These T cell receptor beta chains were read from a single sample in a study of T cell responses to AZD1222 COVID-19 vaccine. Libraries were prepared by immunoSEQ multiplex PCR; TCRdb keeps only in-frame clonotypes and omits some of them. Here the sample spans about 160,000 clones, 92% being singletons. The specimen comprised peripheral blood, sampled 28 days after the second AZD1222 dose. These receptors were collected from an adult who received the AZD1222 COVID-19 vaccine. Both conserved end residues are part of each CDR3. Each record gives: clone size, J gene, D gene, CDR3 length, V gene, CDR3 DNA, CDR3 protein. D genes are given only for firm matches. Where a row states a size, it is once, few, many or the class of an expanded clone; other rows omit it.

size: once; J: TRBJ2-7; D: .; length: 14; V: TRBV19; DNA: TGTGCCAGTAGTACCCGACTTGGCTCCTACGAGCAGTACTTC; CDR3: CASSTRLGSYEQYF
size: once; J: TRBJ2-1; D: TRBD2; length: 16; V: TRBV4-3; DNA: TGCGCCAGCAGCCAAGATGCTAGCGGGAGACGGCATGAGCAGTTCTTC; CDR3: CASSQDASGRRHEQFF
size: .; J: TRBJ2-1; D: .; length: 12; V: TRBV12-3/TRBV12-4; DNA: TGTGCCAGCAGTTTAAGGGTGAATGAGCAGTTCTTC; CDR3: CASSLRVNEQFF
size: .; J: TRBJ2-2; D: .; length: 16; V: TRBV11-3; DNA: TGTGCCAGCAGCTTGTTTGCGGATGCGAACACCGGGGAGCTGTTTTTT; CDR3: CASSLFADANTGELFF
size: .; J: TRBJ1-2; D: .; length: 12; V: TRBV7-2; DNA: TGTGCCAGCAGCCCGCGGGACCCTCCTTACACCTTC; CDR3: CASSPRDPPYTF
size: .; J: TRBJ2-5; D: TRBD1; length: 14; V: TRBV28; DNA: TGTGCCAGCAGTAACAGGGGGCTGCAAGAGACCCAGTACTTC; CDR3: CASSNRGLQETQYF
size: once; J: TRBJ2-5; D: TRBD2; length: 13; V: TRBV27; DNA: TGTGCCAGCAGCCGACTAGCACGAGAGACCCAGTACTTC; CDR3: CASSRLARETQYF
size: .; J: TRBJ1-2; D: .; length: 14; V: TRBV24-1; DNA: TGTGCCACCAGTGCAAGAGCGCGTGGTTGTGGCTACACCTTC; CDR3: CATSARARGCGYTF
size: .; J: TRBJ2-7; D: TRBD2; length: 17; V: TRBV25-1; DNA: TGTGCCAGCAGTGGATCGCCGGGACTAGCGGGAGCCTACGAGCAGTACTTC; CDR3: CASSGSPGLAGAYEQYF
size: .; J: TRBJ2-3; D: .; length: 15; V: TRBV7-3; DNA: TGTGCCAGCAGCCATAGCGGAATTAACACAGATACGCAGTATTTT; CDR3: CASSHSGINTDTQYF
size: .; J: TRBJ2-7; D: TRBD2; length: 13; V: TRBV3-1/TRBV3-2; DNA: TGTGCCAGTAGCGGGGATAGCTCCTACGAGCAGTACTTC; CDR3: CASSGDSSYEQYF
size: .; J: TRBJ1-2; D: TRBD1; length: 15; V: TRBV23-1; DNA: TGCGCCAGCAGTCGCCACCGGACAGGGGACTATGGCTACACCTTC; CDR3: CASSRHRTGDYGYTF
size: .; J: TRBJ1-3; D: TRBD1; length: 16; V: TRBV15; DNA: TGTGCCACCAGCAGAGACGGAACAGGGGCTGGAAACACCATATATTTT; CDR3: CATSRDGTGAGNTIYF
size: .; J: TRBJ2-7; D: .; length: 14; V: TRBV9; DNA: TGTGCCAGCAGCTGGGAGGGGGGACCCTACGAGCAGTACTTC; CDR3: CASSWEGGPYEQYF
size: once; J: TRBJ1-1; D: .; length: 15; V: TRBV6-5; DNA: TGTGCCAGCAGTTACTCGATCAGCTGGAACACTGAAGCTTTCTTT; CDR3: CASSYSISWNTEAFF
size: .; J: TRBJ1-4; D: .; length: 15; V: TRBV3-1/TRBV3-2; DNA: TGTGCCAGCAGCCAAGCAGGAGTCCCCAATGAAAAACTGTTTTTT; CDR3: CASSQAGVPNEKLFF
size: .; J: TRBJ2-4; D: TRBD2; length: 21; V: TRBV28; DNA: TGTGCCAGCAGTCTACATGTCGGGGACCTGGAGCGCGGGAGGGAGGTCGGCATTCAGTACTTC; CDR3: CASSLHVGDLERGREVGIQYF
size: .; J: TRBJ2-7; D: TRBD2; length: 16; V: TRBV28; DNA: TGTGCCAGCAGTAGCCCCCAGGCTAGCGGGATTTACGAGCAGTACTTC; CDR3: CASSSPQASGIYEQYF
size: .; J: TRBJ2-2; D: TRBD1; length: 15; V: TRBV15; DNA: TGTGCCACCAGCGTAAGACAGGGGGTTACCGGGGAGCTGTTTTTT; CDR3: CATSVRQGVTGELFF
size: few; J: TRBJ1-5; D: .; length: 16; V: TRBV6-6; DNA: TGTGCCAGCAGTCCTCAACAGCCCCTGCGGGGTCAGCCCCAGCATTTT; CDR3: CASSPQQPLRGQPQHF
size: .; J: TRBJ2-5; D: .; length: 14; V: TRBV5-1; DNA: TGCGCCAGCAGCCTCACCGGAAACCAAGAGACCCAGTACTTC; CDR3: CASSLTGNQETQYF
size: .; J: TRBJ1-1; D: .; length: 13; V: TRBV30; DNA: TGTGCCTGGAGTGTACAGGGGAACACTGAAGCTTTCTTT; CDR3: CAWSVQGNTEAFF
size: .; J: TRBJ1-2; D: .; length: 15; V: TRBV11-2; DNA: TGTGCCAGCAGCTTCGTCACGGACGAGAACTATGGCTACACCTTC; CDR3: CASSFVTDENYGYTF
size: .; J: TRBJ1-5; D: TRBD1; length: 17; V: TRBV6-2/TRBV6-3; DNA: TGTGCCAGCAGTTACTCGCAACAGGGGACGGGCAATCAGCCCCAGCATTTT; CDR3: CASSYSQQGTGNQPQHF
size: .; J: TRBJ1-4; D: .; length: 14; V: TRBV15; DNA: TGTGCCACCAGCAGAATCGACAGCAATGAAAAACTGTTTTTT; CDR3: CATSRIDSNEKLFF
size: .; J: TRBJ2-1; D: .; length: 14; V: TRBV29-1; DNA: TGCAGCGTTGGGCCTGGTGTGTCCTACAATGAGCAGTTCTTC; CDR3: CSVGPGVSYNEQFF
size: .; J: TRBJ2-4; D: .; length: 13; V: TRBV7-9; DNA: TGTGCCAGCAGCTTTTCGGGAAAAGACATTCAGTACTTC; CDR3: CASSFSGKDIQYF
size: .; J: TRBJ2-7; D: .; length: 17; V: TRBV4-1; DNA: TGCGCCAGCAGCCAAGATCATGGGGCAGCTACTAACTACGAGCAGTACTTC; CDR3: CASSQDHGAATNYEQYF
size: .; J: TRBJ1-5; D: TRBD1; length: 14; V: TRBV19; DNA: TGTGCCAGTAGCGGGACAGGGGGCAATCAGCCCCAGCATTTT; CDR3: CASSGTGGNQPQHF
size: .; J: TRBJ2-1; D: TRBD1; length: 15; V: TRBV19; DNA: TGTGCCAGTAGTATAACCGGGACAGGGTACAATGAGCAGTTCTTC; CDR3: CASSITGTGYNEQFF
size: .; J: TRBJ1-2; D: TRBD1; length: 15; V: TRBV30; DNA: TGTGCCTGGACCCCCCCTCCGGGACAGGGCTACGGCTACACCTTC; CDR3: CAWTPPPGQGYGYTF
size: .; J: TRBJ2-1; D: .; length: 14; V: TRBV5-8; DNA: TGTGCCAGCAGCTTGTTGGGTGGATACAATGAGCAGTTCTTC; CDR3: CASSLLGGYNEQFF
size: .; J: TRBJ2-5; D: TRBD1; length: 16; V: TRBV4-1; DNA: TGCGCCAGCAGCCAAGATCTAACAGGGGGCGAAGAGACCCAGTACTTC; CDR3: CASSQDLTGGEETQYF
size: .; J: TRBJ2-7; D: .; length: 12; V: TRBV7-9; DNA: TGTGCCAGCAGCTCCAGGATCTACGAGCAGTACTTC; CDR3: CASSSRIYEQYF